The 28 T cell receptor beta chains reported below all come from one sample, sequenced in a study of radiation and T cells in renal cell carcinoma. Described time point: blood 2 weeks post-SBRT. Treatment defined: 15 Gy SBRT to primary tumor, nephrectomy 4 weeks later. Generated by immunoSEQ multiplex PCR, the TCRdb table keeps only in-frame clones and is missing some. The profile shows some 70,000 clones, roughly 82% of them singletons. The sample was blood, taken from a patient whose treatment included radiotherapy and nephrectomy. The receptors here all came from a man in his 60s with renal cell carcinoma.

The chain links TRBV9 to TRBJ1-2; the D gene is possibly TRBD1 (5 bases). The CDR3 extends over 14 amino acids. Trimming pared 0 bases from V and 8 bases from J, leaving 14 bases between. CDR1 is SGDLS and CDR2 is YYNGEE in the germline V gene. This CDR3 is CASSVGVGQRGYTF. Here the CDR3 DNA reads TGTGCCAGCAGCGTAGGGGTGGGGCAGCGGGGCTACACCTTC.

The chain couples TRBV15 to TRBJ2-1; 7 bases fit TRBD2. The germline CDR1 and CDR2 sequences are LNHNV and YYDKDF (reference sequence). V was pared by 5 bases and J by 0 bases, with 1 base of the junction left unmatched. The CDR3 is 14 residues long. This CDR3 is CATSGGSSYNEQFF. In DNA, the CDR3 is TGTGCCACCAGCGGCGGGAGCTCCTACAATGAGCAGTTCTTC.

V and J are TRBV2 and TRBJ2-2, with 10 bases matching TRBD2. The germline CDR1 and CDR2 sequences are SNHLY and FYNNEI. The CDR3 extends over 14 amino acids. The trim removed 6 bases at V and 7 bases at J, leaving 5 bases unmatched. The CDR3: CASRGSGRNGELFF. The CDR3, as DNA: TGTGCCAGCAGAGGTAGCGGGAGGAACGGGGAGCTGTTTTTT.

The rearrangement uses TRBV29-1 and TRBJ2-5; 12 bases map to TRBD2. V trimming: 4 bases; J trimming: 5 bases; junction bases outside the gene matches: 14. CDR1 and CDR2 (germline): SQVTM, ANQGSEA. The CDR3 is 17 residues long. The CDR3 DNA reads TGCAGCGTTGGGCGGAGACTAGCGGGAGACTCGGGGGAGACCCAGTACTTC. Protein sequence: CSVGRRLAGDSGETQYF.

CDR3 sequence (DNA): TGTGCCAGCAGGCCAGGCCCCGCCTCGAACACTGAAGCTTTCTTT. Protein sequence: CASRPGPASNTEAFF. The rearrangement links TRBV2 to TRBJ1-1, with D hard to call. Germline CDR1 SNHLY, CDR2 FYNNEI. The CDR3 runs 15 residues. Trimming shortened V by 6 bases and J by 1 base, and 15 bases separated the two germline ends.

J is TRBJ2-1 and V is TRBV11-2, with 7 positions matching TRBD1. The CDR3 has 16 residues. The V segment lost 5 bases and the J segment 4 bases; nucleotides outside the gene matches: 11. Germline V gene lookup returns CDR1 SGHAT and CDR2 FQNNGV. The CDR3 region is CASSRAGGPDYNEQFF. The DNA of the CDR3 is TGTGCCAGCAGCCGGGCAGGGGGACCGGATTACAATGAGCAGTTCTTC.

This clone showed up just once. The chain links TRBV6-5 to TRBJ2-1; a possible D gene is TRBD2 (5 bases). The CDR3 covers 15 residues. Germline V lookup: CDR1 MNHEY, CDR2 SVGAGI. Trimming stripped 5 bases from V and 0 bases from J, with 11 bases between. As DNA, the CDR3 is TGTGCCAGCAGTCTGGACTGGAGCTCCTACAATGAGCAGTTCTTC. The encoded protein is CASSLDWSSYNEQFF.

This clone was picked up one time. The germline gene is not matched at one end of the junction; a read error may be the cause. The gene calls are TRBV10-3 and TRBJ2-7; 12 bases line up with TRBD2. The CDR3 is 16 residues long. CDR1 is ENHRY and CDR2 is SYGVKD in the germline V gene. The CDR3 is CAISDYTSGRSSEQYF. CDR3 nucleotides: TGTGCCATCAGCGACTACACTAGCGGGAGGTCCTCCGAGCAGTACTTC.

The gene calls are TRBV5-1 and TRBJ2-1; TRBD2 matches at 10 bases. The CDR3 consists of 14 residues. CDR1 is SGHRS and CDR2 is YFSETQ in the germline V gene. V lost 0 bases, J lost 9 bases, and 3 bases stayed unmatched. CDR3 in amino acids: CASSLVSGRTEQFF. CDR3 DNA: TGCGCCAGCAGCTTGGTTAGCGGGAGGACTGAGCAGTTCTTC.

The CDR3 region is CASSLETQYF. CDR3 nucleotide sequence: TGTGCCAGCAGTTTAGAGACCCAGTACTTC. This sequence joins TRBV2 and TRBJ2-5; D gene ambiguous. This CDR3 region has 10 residues. V lost 5 bases and J lost 4, with 2 bases in between. CDR1 SNHLY and CDR2 FYNNEI come from the germline V gene.

The table lists this clone with a few counts. Other DNA sequences in the same sample also yield this CDR3. The chain joins TRBV28 to TRBJ2-7, with D hard to call. CDR1 is MDHEN, CDR2 SYDVKM, per germline. The ends were cut back, 3 bases at V and 3 bases at J, with 9 bases in the middle. The CDR3 extends over 13 amino acids. The CDR3 loop is CASSFPQDYEQYF. The DNA for the CDR3 is TGTGCCAGCAGTTTTCCGCAGGACTACGAGCAGTACTTC.

The chain couples TRBV29-1 to TRBJ2-2; D is uncertain. Germline CDR1 is SQVTM and CDR2 is ANQGSEA. This CDR3 has 10 residues. V lost 7 bases and J lost 4, with 4 bases in between. DNA for the CDR3: TGCAGCGGGGGCACCGGGGAGCTGTTTTTT. Its translation: CSGGTGELFF.

This sequence joins TRBV2 and TRBJ1-4; D is unclear. The germline V gene encodes CDR1 SNHLY and CDR2 FYNNEI. V was cut by 1 base and J by 5 bases, with 14 bases left in between. This CDR3 is built from 16 residues. CDR3 sequence (DNA): TGTGCCAGCAGTGAAGGTTGGGGTCGCGGCAATGAAAAACTGTTTTTT. Translation: CASSEGWGRGNEKLFF.

The chain employs TRBV19 and TRBJ2-2; possibly TRBD1 for D (5 bases). Per the germline V gene, CDR1 is LNHDA and CDR2 is SQIVND (reference sequence). CDR3 length equals 14 residues. Trimming stripped 5 bases from V and 5 bases from J, with 12 bases between. The CDR3 DNA is TGTGCCAGTAGTTTTCAAAAGGGGACCGGGGAGCTGTTTTTT. Translated, it gives CASSFQKGTGELFF. Based on the CDR3 plus reference TRBV19 and TRBJ2-2, the full variable domain is DGGITQSPKYLFRKEGQNVTLSCEQNLNHDAMYWYRQDPGQGLRLIYYSQIVNDFQKGDIAEGYSVSREKKESFPLTVTSAQKNPTAFYLCASSFQKGTGELFFGEGSRLTVL.

The V call is TRBV7-9, the J call TRBJ2-7; possible D gene TRBD2, 7 bases. Per the germline V gene, CDR1 is SEHNR and CDR2 is FQNEAQ (reference sequence). Trimming took off 5 bases at V and 7 bases at J, with 21 bases between the two ends. The CDR3 totals 15 residues. The CDR3 DNA reads TGTGCCAGCAGCCGCCCGGGGAGGGGGATAGGGGAGCAGTACTTC. Translating it yields CASSRPGRGIGEQYF.

The chain couples TRBV2 to TRBJ2-3; D gene ambiguous. With 6 bases removed from V and 5 bases from J, the gap between germline ends came to 6 bases. CDR1 SNHLY and CDR2 FYNNEI come from the germline V gene. The CDR3 runs 11 residues. The CDR3 region is CASRKIDTQYF. In nucleotides, the CDR3 is TGTGCCAGCAGAAAGATAGATACGCAGTATTTT.

The chain links TRBV30 to TRBJ1-1; D unclear. The CDR3 extends over 11 amino acids. V was cut by 8 bases and J by 4 bases, with 11 bases left in between. Germline CDR1 is GTSNPN and CDR2 is SVGIG (reference sequence). DNA of the CDR3: TGTGCCAAATCGGAGCGCACTGAAGCTTTCTTT. Amino acids: CAKSERTEAFF.

The chain links TRBV6-1 to TRBJ1-3; D is possibly TRBD1 (5 bases). The V and J ends lost 6 bases and 0 bases respectively, with 12 bases between them. Germline-derived CDR1 and CDR2 are MNHNS and SASEGT. This CDR3 spans 15 amino acids. CDR3 sequence reads: CASSFRQYSGNTIYF. CDR3 DNA: TGTGCCAGCAGCTTTCGACAGTACTCTGGAAACACCATATATTTT.

The chain couples TRBV19 to TRBJ1-5; D remains ambiguous. CDR1 LNHDA and CDR2 SQIVND come from the germline V gene (reference sequence). V dropped 8 bases and J dropped 4 bases, with 15 bases sitting between them. This CDR3 has 14 amino acids. The CDR3 nucleotides read TGTGCCAGTGCGGGGTCCGGTACTAATCAGCCCCAGCATTTT. Amino acid sequence: CASAGSGTNQPQHF. Full variable domain (missing parts from reference TRBV19 and TRBJ1-5): DGGITQSPKYLFRKEGQNVTLSCEQNLNHDAMYWYRQDPGQGLRLIYYSQIVNDFQKGDIAEGYSVSREKKESFPLTVTSAQKNPTAFYLCASAGSGTNQPQHFGDGTRLSIL.

V and J are TRBV7-9 and TRBJ1-5; 7 bases are a match to TRBD1. Germline V gene data show CDR1 as SEHNR and CDR2 as FQNEAQ (reference sequence). With 5 bases clipped from V and 5 bases from J, the junction kept 12 bases outside the gene matches. The CDR3 has 16 amino acids. Here the CDR3 DNA reads TGTGCCAGCAGCGGAGGACAGGAGGGGTGGGATCAGCCCCAGCATTTT. Its protein product is CASSGGQEGWDQPQHF.

This clone was observed a few times. The rearrangement joins TRBV9 to TRBJ2-1; 12 bases match TRBD2. Per the germline V gene, CDR1 is SGDLS and CDR2 is YYNGEE. V shed 2 bases and J 5 bases; nucleotides not matched to a gene: 8. The CDR3 length is 17 residues. DNA for the CDR3: TGTGCCAGCAGCGTGAGACTCGGACTAGCGGGGAACAATGAGCAGTTCTTC. It encodes CASSVRLGLAGNNEQFF.

V and J are TRBV6-5 and TRBJ2-7; D unclear. The germline V gene has CDR1 MNHEY and CDR2 SVGAGI. This CDR3 is built from 15 residues. Trimming cost V 0 bases and J 0 bases, with 9 bases left between them. The CDR3, as DNA: TGTGCCAGCAGTTACTCGCTCTGGAACTCCTACGAGCAGTACTTC. Residues: CASSYSLWNSYEQYF.

The chain uses TRBV2 and TRBJ1-5; D call uncertain. From germline, CDR1 is SNHLY and CDR2 FYNNEI. The CDR3 length is 13 residues. Trimming left V 6 bases short and J 3 bases short, with 9 bases between. DNA for the CDR3: TGTGCCAGCAGATTGACACCCAATCAGCCCCAGCATTTT. This codes for CASRLTPNQPQHF.

The V gene is TRBV5-1, the J gene TRBJ2-7; 10 nucleotides line up with TRBD2. The DNA end is a closer match to TRBJ2-5, so the J assignment may be wrong. Per the germline V gene, CDR1 is SGHRS and CDR2 is YFSETQ. The CDR3 is 14 amino acids. The CDR3 nucleotides are TGCGCCAGCAGCTTGGAGGCTAGCGGGGGGACCCAGTACTTC. Translated, it gives CASSLEASGGTQYF.

The V gene is TRBV5-6, the J gene TRBJ1-3; D not certain. CDR1 is SGHDT, CDR2 YYEEEE, per germline. This CDR3 contains 15 residues. V was pared by 0 bases and J by 4 bases, with 11 bases between. In DNA form, the CDR3 reads TGTGCCAGCAGCTTGGCTCGGTTTTCGGGAAACACCATATATTTT. Amino acids: CASSLARFSGNTIYF.

This chain uses TRBV28 with TRBJ1-2; no definite D call. Germline assignment: CDR1 MDHEN and CDR2 SYDVKM. CDR3 length: 13 amino acids. V lost 2 bases, J lost 5 bases, and 9 bases lay in between. CDR3 nucleotides: TGTGCCAGCAGTTTACCGGGAGAATATGGCTACACCTTC. Translated: CASSLPGEYGYTF.

This chain links TRBV7-9 with TRBJ1-2; no firm D call. The ends were cut back, 3 bases at V and 3 bases at J, with 20 bases in the middle. The CDR3 covers 17 residues. In germline, CDR1 is SEHNR, CDR2 FQNEAQ (reference sequence). The CDR3 is CASSFIPRPMEDYGYTF. The CDR3 DNA sequence: TGTGCCAGCAGCTTTATACCTCGACCGATGGAAGACTATGGCTACACCTTC.

The V and J genes are TRBV6-6 and TRBJ1-5; TRBD1 aligns across 7 bases. The CDR3 is 13 residues long. Germline V gene sequence: CDR1 MNHNY, CDR2 SVGAGI (reference sequence). Trimming cost V 4 bases and J 6 bases; bases outside gene matches: 3. CDR3 sequence (DNA): TGTGCCAGCAGTTTATCAGGGGGTCAGCCCCAGCATTTT. Protein: CASSLSGGQPQHF.